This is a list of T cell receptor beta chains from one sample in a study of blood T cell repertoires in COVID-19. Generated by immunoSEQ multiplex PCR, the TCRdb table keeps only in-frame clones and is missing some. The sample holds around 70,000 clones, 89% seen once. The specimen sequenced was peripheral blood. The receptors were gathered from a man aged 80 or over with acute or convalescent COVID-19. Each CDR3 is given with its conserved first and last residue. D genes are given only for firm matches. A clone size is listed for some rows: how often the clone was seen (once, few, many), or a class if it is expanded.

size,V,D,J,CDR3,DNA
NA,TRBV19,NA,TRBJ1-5,CASSLRGGSNQPQHF,TGTGCCAGTAGTCTCCGGGGGGGTAGCAATCAGCCCCAGCATTTT
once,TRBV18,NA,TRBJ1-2,CASSPPVPGSQYGYTF,TGTGCCAGCTCACCACCAGTTCCAGGGTCTCAATATGGCTACACCTTC
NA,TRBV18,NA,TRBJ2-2,CASSPSQAQNTGELFF,TGTGCCAGCTCACCGTCTCAGGCGCAGAACACCGGGGAGCTGTTTTTT
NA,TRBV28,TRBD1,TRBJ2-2,CASSRPTGLAGELFF,TGTGCCAGCAGCCGACCGACAGGGTTGGCCGGGGAGCTGTTTTTT
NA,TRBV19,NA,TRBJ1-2,CASSISRGNYGYTF,TGTGCCAGTAGTATATCGAGGGGGAACTATGGCTACACCTTC
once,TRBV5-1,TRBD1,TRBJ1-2,CASSADRVEGYTF,TGCGCCAGCAGCGCTGACAGGGTTGAAGGCTACACCTTC
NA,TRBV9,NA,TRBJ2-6,CASSVAAGTPGGSGANVLTF,TGTGCCAGCAGCGTAGCGGCCGGGACTCCAGGAGGCTCTGGGGCCAACGTCCTGACTTTC
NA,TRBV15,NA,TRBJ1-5,CATSRGRQPQHF,TGTGCCACCAGCAGAGGGCGGCAGCCCCAGCATTTT
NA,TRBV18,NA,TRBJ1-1,CASSPPGRGRSTEAFF,TGTGCCAGCTCACCGCCCGGCCGGGGAAGAAGCACTGAAGCTTTCTTT
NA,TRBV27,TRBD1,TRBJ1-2,CASSMTGGDGYTF,TGTGCCAGCAGCATGACAGGGGGCGATGGCTACACCTTC
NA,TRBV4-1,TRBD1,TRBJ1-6,CASSQEGSGTGYSPLHF,TGCGCCAGCAGCCAAGAGGGCTCCGGGACAGGTTATTCACCCCTCCACTTT
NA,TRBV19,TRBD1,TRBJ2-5,CASSPRDSGETQYF,TGTGCCAGTAGTCCCCGGGACAGCGGAGAGACCCAGTACTTC
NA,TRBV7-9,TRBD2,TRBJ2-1,CASSLRGLLNNEQFF,TGTGCCAGCAGCCTCCGGGGACTACTGAACAATGAGCAGTTCTTC
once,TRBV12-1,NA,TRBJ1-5,CASSPPRQGRQPQHF,TGTGCCAGCAGCCCCCCGAGACAGGGTCGCCAGCCCCAGCATTTT
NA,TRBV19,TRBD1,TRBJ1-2,CASSHDRDLRNGYTF,TGTGCCAGTAGCCATGACAGGGATCTTAGGAATGGCTACACCTTC
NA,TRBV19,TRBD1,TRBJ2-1,CASSIGETGGRYNEQFF,TGTGCCAGTAGTATAGGGGAAACAGGGGGCAGGTACAATGAGCAGTTCTTC
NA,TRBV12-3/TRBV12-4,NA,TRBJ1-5,CASSSQQDQPQHF,TGTGCCAGCAGTTCCCAACAGGATCAGCCCCAGCATTTT
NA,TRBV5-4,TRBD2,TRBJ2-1,CASSPGLASYNEQFF,TGTGCCAGCAGCCCCGGACTAGCGTCCTACAATGAGCAGTTCTTC
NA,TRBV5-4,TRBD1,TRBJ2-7,CASSPRPGTGAAYEQYF,TGTGCCAGCAGCCCCCGACCGGGGACAGGGGCCGCCTACGAGCAGTACTTC
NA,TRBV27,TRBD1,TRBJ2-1,CASSLWDRGQDEQFF,TGTGCCAGCAGTTTATGGGACAGGGGCCAGGATGAGCAGTTCTTC
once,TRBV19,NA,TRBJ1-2,CASTETENYGYTF,TGTGCCAGTACCGAAACAGAGAACTATGGCTACACCTTC
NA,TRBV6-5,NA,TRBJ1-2,CASSYSGNGQYGYTF,TGTGCCAGCAGTTACTCCGGGAACGGTCAATATGGCTACACCTTC
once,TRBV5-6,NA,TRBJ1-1,CASSQIRAEAFF,TGTGCCAGCAGCCAGATACGGGCTGAAGCTTTCTTT
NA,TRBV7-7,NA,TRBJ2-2,CASSLQATGELFF,TGTGCCAGCAGCCTGCAGGCTACCGGGGAGCTGTTTTTT
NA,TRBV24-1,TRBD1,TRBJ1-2,CATSDSPGQGLEGYTF,TGTGCCACCAGTGACTCTCCCGGACAGGGTCTAGAGGGCTACACCTTC
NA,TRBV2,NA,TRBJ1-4,CASSEATPSTNEKLFF,TGTGCCAGCAGTGAAGCGACACCATCAACTAATGAAAAACTGTTTTTT
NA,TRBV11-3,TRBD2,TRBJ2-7,CASSSGAYEQYF,TGTGCCAGCAGTAGCGGGGCCTACGAGCAGTACTTC
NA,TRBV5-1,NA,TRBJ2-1,CASSPETNKLVGQFF,TGCGCCAGCAGCCCAGAGACTAACAAACTAGTTGGGCAGTTCTTC
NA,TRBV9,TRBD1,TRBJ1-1,CASSVRTGNTEAFF,TGTGCCAGCAGCGTCCGGACAGGGAACACTGAAGCTTTCTTT
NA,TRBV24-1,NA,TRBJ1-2,CATSPGTYGYTF,TGTGCCACTTCTCCGGGAACCTATGGCTACACCTTC
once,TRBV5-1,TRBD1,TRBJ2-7,CASSLDPTRGEQYF,TGCGCCAGCAGCTTGGATCCGACCAGGGGGGAGCAGTACTTC
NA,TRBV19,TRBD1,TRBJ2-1,CASSIGQGVAYNEQFF,TGTGCCAGTAGTATTGGACAGGGGGTAGCCTACAATGAGCAGTTCTTC
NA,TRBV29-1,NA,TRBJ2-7,CSVEDLQGSEQYF,TGCAGCGTTGAAGATCTTCAGGGTAGCGAGCAGTACTTC
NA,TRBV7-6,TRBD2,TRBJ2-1,CASSSVGLAGGSSYNEQFF,TGTGCCAGCAGCTCCGTGGGACTAGCGGGGGGAAGCTCCTACAATGAGCAGTTCTTC
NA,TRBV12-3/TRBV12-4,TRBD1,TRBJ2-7,CASSLGTASEQYF,TGTGCCAGCAGTCTCGGGACAGCCTCCGAGCAGTACTTC
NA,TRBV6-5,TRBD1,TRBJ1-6,CASSYRDRASSLHF,TGTGCCAGCAGTTACCGGGACAGGGCCTCCTCCCTCCACTTT
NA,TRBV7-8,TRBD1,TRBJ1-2,CASSLMLADRGHGYTF,TGTGCCAGCAGCTTAATGTTGGCAGACAGGGGCCATGGCTACACCTTC
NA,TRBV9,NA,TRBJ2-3,CASSKGGLDTQYF,TGTGCCAGCAGCAAGGGAGGATTAGATACGCAGTATTTT
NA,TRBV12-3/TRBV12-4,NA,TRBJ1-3,CASSLEPAGTIYF,TGTGCCAGCAGTTTAGAGCCCGCCGGGACCATATATTTT
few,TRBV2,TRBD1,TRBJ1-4,CATQQGVGEKLFF,TGTGCCACGCAACAGGGGGTCGGTGAAAAACTGTTTTTT
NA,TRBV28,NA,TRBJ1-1,CATMRAGVNTEAFF,TGTGCCACCATGAGAGCGGGGGTGAACACTGAAGCTTTCTTT
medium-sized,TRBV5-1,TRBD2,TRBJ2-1,CASSLNSGGLPYNEQFF,TGCGCCAGCAGCTTGAATAGCGGGGGGCTGCCGTACAATGAGCAGTTCTTC
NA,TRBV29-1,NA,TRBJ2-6,CSVVIQQGTGANVLTF,TGCAGCGTAGTAATCCAACAGGGAACTGGGGCCAACGTCCTGACTTTC
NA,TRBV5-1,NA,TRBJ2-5,CASSFTGTALPETQYF,TGCGCCAGCAGTTTCACAGGGACGGCCCTCCCGGAGACCCAGTACTTC
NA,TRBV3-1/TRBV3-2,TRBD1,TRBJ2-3,CASSPRKGQGRSDTQYF,TGTGCCAGCAGCCCCCGCAAAGGACAGGGGAGGTCAGATACGCAGTATTTT
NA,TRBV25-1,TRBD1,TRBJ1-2,CASSWTGQTGYTF,TGTGCCAGCAGTTGGACAGGCCAAACAGGCTACACCTTC